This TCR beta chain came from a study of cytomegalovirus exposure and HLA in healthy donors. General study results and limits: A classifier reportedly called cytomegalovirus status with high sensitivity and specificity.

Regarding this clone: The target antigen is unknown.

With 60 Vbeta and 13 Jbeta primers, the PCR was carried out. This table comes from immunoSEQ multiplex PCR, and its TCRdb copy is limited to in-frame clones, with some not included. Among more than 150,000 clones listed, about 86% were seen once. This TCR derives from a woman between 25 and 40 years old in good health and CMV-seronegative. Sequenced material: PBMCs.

The CDR3 loop reads CASSSQGFHTIYF. For the CDR3, the DNA is TGTGCCAGCAGTTCGCAGGGGTTCCACACCATATATTTT. The rearrangement uses TRBV28 and TRBJ1-3; a weak D match, TRBD1 (6 bases). This CDR3 comprises 13 residues. Germline CDR1 is MDHEN and CDR2 is SYDVKM. Trimming stripped 4 bases from V and 8 bases from J, with 12 bases between.